This is a list of T cell receptor beta chains from one sample in a study of T cell repertoires in cytomegalovirus infection. Using its own MiXCR run on the reads, TCRdb lists one record per CDR3 protein. The sample shows roughly 600,000 distinct CDR3 sequences, approximately 24% of them seen only once. Input material: CD8+ T cells from PBMCs. The receptors derive from a human donor in good health (CMV status not recorded). Some clones in this sample may be carry-over from other donors' samples. Both conserved end residues are part of each CDR3. Fields, in order: V gene, D gene, J gene, clone size, CDR3 protein, CDR3 DNA. The D gene is left open where the match is weak. Not all rows give a size; the values are once, few, many and, for expanded clones, a class.

V gene: TRBV14
D gene: NA
J gene: TRBJ2-5
clone size: few
CDR3 protein: CASSQVYGADRYQETQYF
CDR3 DNA: TGTGCCAGCAGCCAAGTATATGGGGCCGATAGGTACCAAGAGACCCAGTACTTC

V gene: TRBV20-1
D gene: NA
J gene: TRBJ2-4
clone size: few
CDR3 protein: CSLHSTNIQYF
CDR3 DNA: TGCAGTCTGCATAGTACCAACATTCAGTACTTC

V gene: TRBV9
D gene: TRBD2
J gene: TRBJ2-3
clone size: NA
CDR3 protein: CASSVNGLATDAQYF
CDR3 DNA: TGTGCCAGCAGCGTAAACGGACTAGCAACAGATGCGCAGTATTTT

V gene: TRBV12-3/TRBV12-4
D gene: NA
J gene: TRBJ2-7
clone size: many
CDR3 protein: CASSLGLASGSPYEQYF
CDR3 DNA: TGTGCCAGCAGTTTAGGGCTAGCAAGTGGTTCACCTTACGAGCAGTACTTC

V gene: TRBV6-6
D gene: NA
J gene: TRBJ2-1
clone size: NA
CDR3 protein: CASSYGQGLNEQFF
CDR3 DNA: TGTGCCAGCAGCTACGGACAAGGGTTGAATGAGCAGTTCTTC

V gene: TRBV7-6
D gene: NA
J gene: TRBJ1-1
clone size: many
CDR3 protein: CASSASVGALGTEAFF
CDR3 DNA: TGTGCCAGCAGCGCCTCGGTGGGGGCGCTAGGCACTGAAGCTTTCTTT

V gene: TRBV11-3
D gene: NA
J gene: TRBJ1-3
clone size: few
CDR3 protein: CASPKSGNTIYF
CDR3 DNA: TGTGCCAGCCCCAAATCTGGAAACACCATATATTTT

V gene: TRBV19
D gene: NA
J gene: TRBJ2-2
clone size: NA
CDR3 protein: CASTGVRTGELFF
CDR3 DNA: TGTGCCAGTACGGGAGTTCGTACCGGGGAGCTGTTTTTT

V gene: TRBV12-5
D gene: NA
J gene: TRBJ1-1
clone size: NA
CDR3 protein: CASGPGPRNTEAFF
CDR3 DNA: TGTGCTAGTGGTCCCGGGCCGAGGAACACTGAAGCTTTCTTT

V gene: TRBV7-6
D gene: TRBD2
J gene: TRBJ2-1
clone size: many
CDR3 protein: CASSLLAGGINEQFF
CDR3 DNA: TGTGCCAGCAGCTTACTGGCGGGGGGTATCAATGAGCAGTTCTTC

V gene: TRBV28
D gene: NA
J gene: TRBJ2-3
clone size: few
CDR3 protein: CASKPPGTVTDTQYF
CDR3 DNA: TGTGCCAGCAAACCCCCGGGGACGGTTACAGATACGCAGTATTTT

V gene: TRBV7-9
D gene: NA
J gene: TRBJ2-2
clone size: many
CDR3 protein: CASSKPGHTGELFF
CDR3 DNA: TGTGCCAGCAGCAAACCCGGGCACACCGGGGAGCTGTTTTTT

V gene: TRBV29-1
D gene: NA
J gene: TRBJ2-1
clone size: few
CDR3 protein: CSVDLRHEQFF
CDR3 DNA: TGCAGCGTTGATTTGAGGCATGAGCAGTTCTTC

V gene: TRBV29-1
D gene: NA
J gene: TRBJ1-2
clone size: NA
CDR3 protein: CSDGEGPFHTF
CDR3 DNA: TGCAGCGATGGGGAAGGTCCCTTTCACACCTTC

V gene: TRBV7-2
D gene: NA
J gene: TRBJ2-2
clone size: many
CDR3 protein: CASSYLGKARGELFF
CDR3 DNA: TGTGCCAGCAGCTACTTAGGGAAAGCAAGGGGGGAGCTGTTTTTT

V gene: TRBV7-9
D gene: NA
J gene: TRBJ1-2
clone size: few
CDR3 protein: CASSTPPRDIYGYTF
CDR3 DNA: TGTGCCAGCAGCACTCCCCCCCGGGACATCTATGGCTACACCTTC

V gene: TRBV2
D gene: TRBD2
J gene: TRBJ2-5
clone size: few
CDR3 protein: CASIPGLAGGPETQYF
CDR3 DNA: TGTGCCAGCATCCCGGGACTAGCGGGGGGGCCAGAGACCCAGTACTTC

V gene: TRBV20-1
D gene: TRBD1
J gene: TRBJ2-5
clone size: NA
CDR3 protein: CSARQMTGGWQETQYF
CDR3 DNA: TGCAGTGCTAGGCAAATGACAGGGGGGTGGCAAGAGACCCAGTACTTC

V gene: TRBV7-9
D gene: NA
J gene: TRBJ2-6
clone size: NA
CDR3 protein: CALGESPGANVLTF
CDR3 DNA: TGTGCCCTTGGGGAGTCTCCCGGGGCCAACGTCCTGACTTTC

V gene: TRBV6-1
D gene: NA
J gene: TRBJ1-1
clone size: few
CDR3 protein: CASLRSRERNTEAFF
CDR3 DNA: TGTGCCAGCCTTAGATCACGGGAGAGGAACACTGAAGCTTTCTTT

V gene: TRBV7-6
D gene: NA
J gene: TRBJ1-1
clone size: many
CDR3 protein: CASSPQWAGENTEAFF
CDR3 DNA: TGTGCCAGCAGCCCCCAATGGGCAGGGGAGAACACTGAAGCTTTCTTT

V gene: TRBV5-5
D gene: NA
J gene: TRBJ1-1
clone size: NA
CDR3 protein: CASSPPDNEAFF
CDR3 DNA: TGTGCCAGCAGCCCCCCCGATAATGAAGCTTTCTTT

V gene: TRBV25-1
D gene: NA
J gene: TRBJ2-3
clone size: few
CDR3 protein: CASAEDWLGTDTQYF
CDR3 DNA: TGTGCCAGCGCCGAGGACTGGCTTGGCACAGATACGCAGTATTTT

V gene: TRBV20-1
D gene: NA
J gene: TRBJ2-3
clone size: few
CDR3 protein: CSARVGEPDTQYF
CDR3 DNA: TGCAGTGCTAGAGTGGGGGAGCCAGATACGCAGTATTTT

V gene: TRBV14
D gene: TRBD1
J gene: TRBJ1-2
clone size: NA
CDR3 protein: CASSQDRVPIYGYTF
CDR3 DNA: TGTGCCAGCAGCCAGGACAGGGTGCCTATTTATGGCTACACCTTC

V gene: TRBV15
D gene: NA
J gene: TRBJ1-5
clone size: few
CDR3 protein: CATSLDRNQPQHF
CDR3 DNA: TGTGCCACCAGTCTGGACAGAAATCAGCCCCAGCATTTT

V gene: TRBV6-2/TRBV6-3
D gene: NA
J gene: TRBJ1-1
clone size: few
CDR3 protein: CASSPAQATWTEAFF
CDR3 DNA: TGTGCCAGCAGTCCCGCACAGGCTACTTGGACTGAAGCTTTCTTT

V gene: TRBV27
D gene: NA
J gene: TRBJ1-1
clone size: many
CDR3 protein: CASSLTHYTEAFF
CDR3 DNA: TGTGCCAGCAGTTTAACGCATTACACTGAAGCTTTCTTT

V gene: TRBV7-6
D gene: NA
J gene: TRBJ1-4
clone size: many
CDR3 protein: CASSHLRDAAANEKLFF
CDR3 DNA: TGTGCCAGCAGCCACCTCAGGGACGCTGCAGCTAATGAAAAACTGTTTTTT

V gene: TRBV7-2
D gene: NA
J gene: TRBJ2-3
clone size: many
CDR3 protein: CASSSDVSGMSTDTQYF
CDR3 DNA: TGTGCCAGCAGCTCTGACGTATCAGGGATGAGCACAGATACGCAGTATTTT

V gene: TRBV7-2
D gene: NA
J gene: TRBJ1-5
clone size: many
CDR3 protein: CASSLKRGDHQPQHF
CDR3 DNA: TGTGCCAGCAGCTTAAAAAGAGGGGATCATCAGCCCCAGCATTTT

V gene: TRBV3-1
D gene: TRBD1
J gene: TRBJ1-1
clone size: NA
CDR3 protein: CASSQETGGYMNTEAFF
CDR3 DNA: TGTGCCAGCAGCCAAGAGACAGGGGGTTACATGAACACTGAAGCTTTCTTT

V gene: TRBV29-1
D gene: TRBD1
J gene: TRBJ2-3
clone size: NA
CDR3 protein: CSGAGMGQRTDTQYF
CDR3 DNA: TGCAGCGGAGCTGGAATGGGACAGCGCACAGATACGCAGTATTTT

V gene: TRBV9
D gene: NA
J gene: TRBJ1-2
clone size: NA
CDR3 protein: CASSVGAGFNYGYTF
CDR3 DNA: TGTGCCAGCAGCGTAGGGGCGGGATTTAACTATGGCTACACCTTC

V gene: TRBV6-2/TRBV6-3
D gene: NA
J gene: TRBJ2-1
clone size: once
CDR3 protein: CASSYLDSAYNEQFF
CDR3 DNA: TGTGCCAGCAGCTATTTGGACAGCGCCTACAATGAGCAGTTCTTC

V gene: TRBV12-3/TRBV12-4
D gene: NA
J gene: TRBJ2-5
clone size: few
CDR3 protein: CASRSGGLGETQYF
CDR3 DNA: TGTGCCAGCAGATCAGGGGGGTTGGGAGAGACCCAGTACTTC

V gene: TRBV7-4
D gene: NA
J gene: TRBJ1-3
clone size: NA
CDR3 protein: CASSSRGPGAPLNAGNTIYF
CDR3 DNA: TGTGCCAGCAGCTCCAGAGGTCCGGGGGCACCCCTAAATGCTGGAAACACCATATATTTT

V gene: TRBV7-9
D gene: NA
J gene: TRBJ1-1
clone size: few
CDR3 protein: CASSLRLDLPGDTEAFF
CDR3 DNA: TGTGCCAGCAGCTTGCGTCTAGACCTACCAGGGGACACTGAAGCTTTCTTT

V gene: TRBV4-1
D gene: TRBD1
J gene: TRBJ2-7
clone size: NA
CDR3 protein: CASSQSTGGSYEQYF
CDR3 DNA: TGCGCCAGCAGCCAGTCGACAGGGGGTTCCTACGAGCAGTACTTC

V gene: TRBV20-1
D gene: TRBD1
J gene: TRBJ2-1
clone size: few
CDR3 protein: CSARARGHNEQFF
CDR3 DNA: TGCAGTGCTAGAGCCAGGGGGCACAATGAGCAGTTCTTC

V gene: TRBV13
D gene: NA
J gene: TRBJ1-6
clone size: NA
CDR3 protein: CASSVRESSYNSPLHF
CDR3 DNA: TGTGCCAGCAGCGTGAGAGAGAGCTCCTATAATTCACCCCTCCACTTT

V gene: TRBV6-6
D gene: NA
J gene: TRBJ2-3
clone size: NA
CDR3 protein: CASSYVGDTQYF
CDR3 DNA: TGTGCCAGCAGTTACGTCGGAGATACGCAGTATTTT

V gene: TRBV10-2
D gene: NA
J gene: TRBJ2-1
clone size: NA
CDR3 protein: CASSEGGTDNEQFF
CDR3 DNA: TGCGCCAGCAGTGAGGGCGGCACCGACAATGAGCAGTTCTTC

V gene: TRBV2
D gene: TRBD1
J gene: TRBJ1-2
clone size: many
CDR3 protein: CASSGTVSGYTF
CDR3 DNA: TGTGCCAGCAGCGGGACAGTCTCTGGCTACACCTTC

V gene: TRBV25-1
D gene: TRBD1
J gene: TRBJ2-5
clone size: NA
CDR3 protein: CASSAKRGGGQETQYF
CDR3 DNA: TGTGCCAGCAGTGCCAAACGAGGGGGCGGCCAAGAGACCCAGTACTTC

V gene: TRBV29-1
D gene: NA
J gene: TRBJ2-1
clone size: NA
CDR3 protein: CSVEVRVENEQFF
CDR3 DNA: TGCAGCGTTGAGGTCAGGGTGGAGAATGAGCAGTTCTTC

V gene: TRBV20-1
D gene: NA
J gene: TRBJ1-4
clone size: few
CDR3 protein: CSARDWLTANEKLFF
CDR3 DNA: TGCAGTGCTAGAGATTGGTTGACAGCGAATGAAAAACTGTTTTTT

V gene: TRBV6-6
D gene: TRBD2
J gene: TRBJ2-1
clone size: many
CDR3 protein: CASSTSGGADYNEQFF
CDR3 DNA: TGTGCCAGCAGCACTAGCGGGGGGGCCGACTACAATGAGCAGTTCTTC

V gene: TRBV15
D gene: NA
J gene: TRBJ2-1
clone size: few
CDR3 protein: CATSSASGPNEQFF
CDR3 DNA: TGTGCCACCAGCAGTGCCTCGGGGCCCAATGAGCAGTTCTTC

V gene: TRBV28
D gene: TRBD2
J gene: TRBJ2-1
clone size: NA
CDR3 protein: CASSLPPLLAGGMDEQFF
CDR3 DNA: TGTGCCAGCAGCCTTCCCCCTTTACTAGCGGGGGGGATGGATGAGCAGTTCTTC

V gene: TRBV12-5
D gene: NA
J gene: TRBJ2-2
clone size: many
CDR3 protein: CASGLETSASNTGELFF
CDR3 DNA: TGTGCTAGTGGTTTGGAAACCAGCGCCTCTAACACCGGGGAGCTGTTTTTT

V gene: TRBV10-3
D gene: TRBD1
J gene: TRBJ2-1
clone size: many
CDR3 protein: CAISVRGQGVNEQFF
CDR3 DNA: TGTGCCATCAGTGTCCGGGGACAGGGGGTTAATGAGCAGTTCTTC